One sample yielded the 6 T cell receptor beta chains listed below, sequenced in a study of CD8+CD57+ T cells in acquired aplastic anemia. Only patients with CD8+CD57+ cell expansion on flow cytometry were chosen for sequencing. Genomic DNA, serving as template, underwent TCR beta VDJ and CDR3 profiling. Each CDR3 protein gets one entry after TCRdb re-called the reads with MiXCR. Among approximately 220,000 distinct CDR3 sequences listed, more than 45% were seen once. The specimen sequenced was sorted CD4+, CD8+, or CD8+CD57+ T cells (not recorded which) from PBMCs. All receptors derive from a human donor with aplastic anemia.

The chain is built from TRBV29-1 and TRBJ1-4; TRBD1 matches 9 bases. Per germline, CDR1 SQVTM and CDR2 ANQGSEA. This CDR3 region has 13 residues. The trim removed 6 bases at V and 5 bases at J, leaving 4 bases unmatched. CDR3 region: CSVGDRANEKLFF. In DNA, the CDR3 is TGCAGCGTCGGGGACAGGGCCAATGAAAAACTGTTTTTT.

This clonotype was observed at least ten times. This sequence joins TRBV13 and TRBJ2-1, with unresolved D. V lost 3 bases and J 2 bases, leaving 8 bases between the germline ends. CDR1 and CDR2 (germline): PRHDT, FYEKMQ (reference sequence). There are 14 residues in the CDR3. The CDR3 DNA follows: TGTGCCAGCAGCTTTCGTGGGACCTACAATGAGCAGTTCTTC. This translates into CASSFRGTYNEQFF. The full variable domain, with the rest looked up from reference TRBV13 and TRBJ2-1, is AAGVIQSPRHLIKEKRETATLKCYPIPRHDTVYWYQQGPGQDPQFLISFYEKMQSDKGSIPDRFSAQQFSDYHSELNMSSLELGDSALYFCASSFRGTYNEQFFGPGTRLTVL.

This chain uses TRBV20-1 with TRBJ1-2; D perhaps matches TRBD1 (6 bases). This CDR3 is 14 amino acids long. The germline V gene encodes CDR1 DFQATT and CDR2 SNEGSKA (reference sequence). V lost 0 bases and J 4 bases, leaving 12 bases between the germline ends. The CDR3 DNA reads as TGCAGTGCTAGAGATCAGGGGTTGACCTATGGCTACACCTTC. Its translation: CSARDQGLTYGYTF.

This clonotype came up a few times. The chain recombines TRBV10-3 with TRBJ2-1; 10 bases are a match to TRBD2. The length of the CDR3 is 19 residues. V shed 6 bases, J shed 7 bases, and the junction held 21 bases outside the gene matches. CDR1 is ENHRY, CDR2 SYGVKD, per germline. In DNA form, the CDR3 reads TGTGCCATCAGCCTTCAATGGACTAGCGGCCTCCAACAGCGGAATGAGCAGTTCTTC. Translating it yields CAISLQWTSGLQQRNEQFF.

This clonotype was observed at least ten times. This chain uses TRBV7-9 with TRBJ1-3; no reliable D call. V lost 5 bases and J 0 bases, leaving 8 bases between the germline ends. Looked up from germline, CDR1 is SEHNR and CDR2 is FQNEAQ (reference sequence). This CDR3 comprises 14 residues. CDR3 region: CASSQQSSGNTIYF. The CDR3 DNA is TGTGCCAGCAGCCAACAAAGCTCTGGAAACACCATATATTTT.

V gene TRBV20-1 combines with J gene TRBJ1-5; D remains ambiguous. The germline V gene has CDR1 DFQATT and CDR2 SNEGSKA (reference sequence). The CDR3 length is 12 residues. Trimming left V 6 bases short and J 12 bases short, with 18 bases between. Here the CDR3 reads CSASGEYWVQHF. DNA of the CDR3: TGCAGTGCCAGCGGCGAGTATTGGGTCCAGCATTTT.